Below, 26 T cell receptor beta chains from the same sample are listed, as sequenced in a study of Graves' ophthalmopathy and Graves' hyperthyroidism. The authors amplified TCR beta CDR3 regions, and they did so from RNA transcripts for repertoire sequencing. HTBI primers were used in a first-round RT-PCR, which preceded a second-round multiplex PCR. TCRdb redid the calling of the multiplex PCR reads with MiXCR, one entry per CDR3 protein. The sample carries around 520,000 distinct CDR3 sequences, less than 40% recorded once. Sequencing was done on a sample of peripheral blood or thyroid tissue (not recorded which). The receptors come from an adult man with Graves' hyperthyroidism.

As for this clonotype: A much larger clone lies a single base off, so this may be a read error. This chain joins TRBV7-8 and TRBJ1-2, with D tentatively TRBD1 (6 bases). Germline V gene lookup returns CDR1 SGHVS and CDR2 FQNEAQ. There are 12 residues in the CDR3. DNA for the CDR3: TGTGCCTTCCGACAGGTATCCTATAGCTACACCTTC. Residues: CAFRQVSYSYTF.

This clonotype has ten or more counts. The CDR3, as DNA: TGCAGTGCTAGAGATCCCCGGGGAGGACGCAATCAGCCCCAGCATTTT. It encodes CSARDPRGGRNQPQHF. The rearrangement joins TRBV20-1 to TRBJ1-5; D gene uncertain. The CDR3 spans 16 residues. The V and J ends lost 0 bases and 2 bases respectively, with 14 bases between them. CDR1 is DFQATT, CDR2 SNEGSKA, per germline (reference sequence).

The chain couples TRBV9 to TRBJ1-2; D perhaps matches TRBD1 (5 bases). The CDR3 is 14 residues long. The V and J ends lost 2 bases and 8 bases respectively, with 16 bases between them. Germline values: CDR1 SGDLS, CDR2 YYNGEE. For the CDR3, the DNA is TGTGCCAGCAGCGTTCGGGACGTGAAGGAGGGCTACACCTTC. Encoded protein: CASSVRDVKEGYTF.

In regard to this clonotype: The conserved phenylalanine or tryptophan normally closing the CDR3 is absent here, so this likely arose from a read error. J is TRBJ1-1 and V is TRBV12-3 or TRBV12-4; 8 bases map to TRBD1. CDR3 length: 14 residues. CDR3 in DNA: TGTGCTAGCACCGGACAGGGAGGGTTCACTGAAGCTTTCTTG. Its protein product is CASTGQGGFTEAFL.

The sample holds one count of this clonotype. The rearrangement joins TRBV2 to TRBJ2-6, with D perhaps TRBD1 (6 bases). The germline gives CDR1 SNHLY, CDR2 FYNNEI. V dropped 11 bases and J dropped 1 base, with 12 bases sitting between them. This CDR3 region has 14 residues. The CDR3 sequence: CAGKQGSGANVLTF. The CDR3 DNA sequence: TGTGCCGGCAAACAGGGTTCTGGGGCCAACGTCCTGACTTTC.

V and J are TRBV9 and TRBJ1-3; TRBD1 might be the D (6 bases). The length of the CDR3 is 17 residues. Trimming removed 8 bases at V and 1 base at J, with 22 bases between. Germline V gene sequence: CDR1 SGDLS, CDR2 YYNGEE. The CDR3 region is CARSRDGGGASGNTIYF. Written as DNA, the CDR3 is TGTGCCAGAAGCCGCGATGGGGGGGGGGCATCTGGAAACACCATATATTTT.

This clonotype has a count of ten or more. The V and J genes are TRBV20-1 and TRBJ2-5; 10 bases are a match to TRBD2. CDR1 and CDR2 from the germline V gene are DFQATT and SNEGSKA (reference sequence). Trimming removed 3 bases from V and 2 bases from J; junction bases left unmatched: 15. The CDR3 consists of 18 residues. The CDR3 is CSASKLASGRMEQETQYF. CDR3 DNA sequence: TGCAGTGCTAGTAAGCTGGCTAGCGGGAGAATGGAGCAAGAGACCCAGTACTTC.

This clonotype was observed many times. This chain connects TRBV13 to TRBJ2-2; D might be TRBD1 (7 bases). Germline V gene lookup returns CDR1 PRHDT and CDR2 FYEKMQ (reference sequence). There are 16 residues in the CDR3. Trimming cost V 5 bases and J 1 base, with 14 bases left between them. DNA for the CDR3: TGTGCCAGCAGCCCGCGGGACAGAGGGAACACCGGGGAGCTGTTTTTT. Its translation is CASSPRDRGNTGELFF.

A note on this clonotype: A read error may produce the germline difference seen at one junction end. The chain has TRBV7-9 and TRBJ1-1; D might be TRBD1 (5 bases). Germline V gene sequence: CDR1 SEHNR, CDR2 FQNEAQ (reference sequence). CDR3 length: 15 amino acids. For the CDR3, the DNA is TGTGCCAGCAGCTTAGGACAGAGTGTGAACACTGAATCTTTCTTT. Amino acids: CASSLGQSVNTESFF.

This clonotype was seen a handful of times. V is TRBV5-1 and J is TRBJ2-1, with D possibly matching TRBD2 (5 bases). This CDR3 is 14 amino acids long. Trimming stripped 3 bases from V and 2 bases from J, with 9 bases between. CDR1 is SGHRS and CDR2 is YFSETQ in the germline V gene. CDR3 loop: CASSSSGTYNEQFF. The CDR3 DNA follows: TGCGCCAGCAGCTCCTCCGGGACCTACAATGAGCAGTTCTTC.

This clonotype was seen a few times. The chain links TRBV6-6 to TRBJ1-1; D not resolved. The CDR3 runs 16 residues. Trimming stripped 5 bases from V and 1 base from J, with 17 bases between. Germline CDR1 reads MNHNY; CDR2 reads SVGAGI (reference sequence). The CDR3 sequence: CASSPTLITWNTEAFF. In nucleotides, the CDR3 is TGTGCCAGCAGTCCTACCCTAATCACGTGGAACACTGAAGCTTTCTTT.

The table lists this clonotype with a few counts. CDR3 in amino acids: CASSSGQGTNYGYTF. CDR3 nucleotides: TGCGCCAGCAGCTCCGGACAGGGAACTAACTATGGCTACACCTTC. This rearrangement joins TRBV5-1 to TRBJ1-2, with 8 nucleotides matching TRBD1. This CDR3 has 15 residues. Germline-derived CDR1 and CDR2 are SGHRS and YFSETQ. V trimming: 3 bases; J trimming: 0 bases; junction bases outside the gene matches: 4.

V is TRBV29-1 and J is TRBJ1-1; unclear D gene. V was pared by 7 bases and J by 4 bases, with 16 bases between. CDR1 is SQVTM, CDR2 ANQGSEA, per germline. This CDR3 has 13 amino acids. Here the CDR3 reads CSGRITVLTEAFF. The CDR3 bases are TGCAGCGGGAGGATCACAGTCCTCACTGAAGCTTTCTTT.

The V and J genes are TRBV2 and TRBJ2-7, with TRBD1 as a possible D gene (6 bases). V was trimmed by 3 bases and J by 0 bases, leaving 15 bases between them. From germline, CDR1 is SNHLY and CDR2 FYNNEI. This CDR3 region has 16 residues. CDR3 in DNA: TGTGCCAGCAGTGATCCGTTGAGGGACAACTCCTACGAGCAGTACTTC. Encoded protein: CASSDPLRDNSYEQYF.

The rearrangement uses TRBV29-1 and TRBJ2-3; D gene ambiguous. The CDR3 loop spans 12 amino acids. The germline V and J ends were trimmed by 4 bases and 2 bases, with 7 bases remaining between them. CDR1 and CDR2 (germline): SQVTM, ANQGSEA. The CDR3 DNA reads as TGCAGCGTTGGAGGTGCCACAGATACGCAGTATTTT. The encoded protein is CSVGGATDTQYF.

There are many counts of this clonotype. The chain employs TRBV20-1 and TRBJ2-7, with TRBD2 identical over 9 bases. CDR3 size: 16 residues. V dropped 0 bases and J dropped 3; count of bases not matched to a gene: 9. Germline lookup yields CDR1 DFQATT and CDR2 SNEGSKA (reference sequence). CDR3 sequence reads: CSARDPASGEGYEQYF. CDR3 coding DNA: TGCAGTGCTAGAGATCCGGCTAGCGGGGAGGGCTACGAGCAGTACTTC.

The V and J genes are TRBV7-8 and TRBJ2-1, with 12 bases lining up with TRBD2. V dropped 7 bases and J dropped 3; count of bases not matched to a gene: 4. This CDR3 contains 15 residues. Germline assignment: CDR1 SGHVS and CDR2 FQNEAQ. This chain's CDR3 is CASTLTSGSYNEQFF. In DNA, the CDR3 is TGTGCCAGCACCCTGACTAGCGGGAGCTACAATGAGCAGTTCTTC.

The chain links TRBV25-1 to TRBJ2-5; TRBD1 agrees at 9 bases. This CDR3 has 15 amino acids. V shed 3 bases, J shed 4 bases, and the junction held 6 bases outside the gene matches. The germline CDR1 and CDR2 sequences are MGHDK and SYGVNS. The CDR3 protein is CASSDPGQGGETQYF. CDR3 nucleotides: TGTGCCAGCAGTGATCCGGGACAGGGAGGAGAGACCCAGTACTTC.

The sample holds many counts of this clonotype. V usage is TRBV29-1 and J usage is TRBJ1-2; D ambiguous. V was trimmed by 2 bases and J by 5 bases, leaving 9 bases between them. Germline assignment: CDR1 SQVTM and CDR2 ANQGSEA. The CDR3 totals 12 residues. The CDR3 sequence is CSVEYQFYGYTF. For the CDR3, the DNA is TGCAGCGTTGAATACCAGTTTTATGGCTACACCTTC.

This clonotype was counted at least ten times. The V call is TRBV5-6, the J call TRBJ1-1; TRBD1 is a possible D gene (5 bases). The V gene lost 4 bases and the J gene lost 1 base, with 14 bases spanning the gap. This CDR3 comprises 15 residues. The germline CDR1 and CDR2 sequences are SGHDT and YYEEEE. CDR3 in amino acids: CASSLAGRPNTEAFF. As DNA, the CDR3 is TGTGCCAGCAGCCTGGCGGGACGGCCGAACACTGAAGCTTTCTTT.

V is TRBV12-3 or TRBV12-4 and J is TRBJ1-4; D not resolved. The V and J ends lost 5 bases and 5 bases respectively, with 18 bases between them. The CDR3 has 16 residues. The CDR3 protein is CASSVTTEAGNEKLFF. In DNA, the CDR3 is TGTGCCAGCAGTGTCACAACAGAGGCGGGGAATGAAAAACTGTTTTTT.

As concerns this clonotype: A much larger clone differs from this one at a single base, so this may be a read error. The V call is TRBV6-2 or TRBV6-3, the J call TRBJ1-1, with TRBD1 matching over 9 bases. Germline V gene lookup returns CDR1 MNHEY and CDR2 SVGEGT. CDR3 length equals 15 residues. With V trimmed by 11 bases and J by 3 bases, 13 bases remained unmatched. The CDR3 here is CAGEPAGQGDTEAFF. The CDR3 DNA is TGTGCCGGCGAGCCGGCGGGACAGGGAGACACTGAAGCTTTCTTT.

The J gene is TRBJ2-7, the V gene TRBV7-8; D possibly corresponds to TRBD2 (7 bases). The CDR3 covers 16 residues. Looked up from germline, CDR1 is SGHVS and CDR2 is FQNEAQ. The ends were cut back, 0 bases at V and 0 bases at J, with 12 bases in the middle. This chain's CDR3 is CASSLAPRGASYEQYF. The CDR3 DNA reads TGTGCCAGCAGCTTAGCGCCACGGGGGGCCTCCTACGAGCAGTACTTC.

There are many counts of this clonotype. The rearrangement links TRBV19 to TRBJ2-7; no reliable D call. Germline V gene sequence: CDR1 LNHDA, CDR2 SQIVND (reference sequence). V lost 6 bases and J 3 bases, leaving 18 bases between the germline ends. This CDR3 has 15 residues. CDR3 sequence reads: CASSPGPATFYEQYF. In DNA form, the CDR3 reads TGTGCCAGTAGCCCCGGGCCGGCAACTTTCTACGAGCAGTACTTC.

Many counts were recorded for this clonotype. V and J are TRBV19 and TRBJ2-2; D uncertain. CDR3 length: 15 residues. Trimming removed 5 bases from V and 6 bases from J, with 16 bases in between. Germline loops: CDR1 LNHDA, CDR2 SQIVND (reference sequence). CDR3 in amino acids: CASSHGQRGSGELFF. The DNA of the CDR3 is TGTGCCAGTAGTCACGGGCAGCGTGGATCCGGGGAGCTGTTTTTT.

This clonotype was detected only a few times. The V call is TRBV24-1, the J call TRBJ2-5; D is tentatively TRBD1 or TRBD2 (5 bases each). This CDR3 is built from 11 residues. Trimming took 3 bases from V and 8 from J, leaving 6 bases between them. CDR1 and CDR2 (germline): KGHDR, SFDVKD. The CDR3 DNA reads as TGTGCCACCAGTGATGGGGGTACCCAGTACTTC. This gives the protein CATSDGGTQYF.